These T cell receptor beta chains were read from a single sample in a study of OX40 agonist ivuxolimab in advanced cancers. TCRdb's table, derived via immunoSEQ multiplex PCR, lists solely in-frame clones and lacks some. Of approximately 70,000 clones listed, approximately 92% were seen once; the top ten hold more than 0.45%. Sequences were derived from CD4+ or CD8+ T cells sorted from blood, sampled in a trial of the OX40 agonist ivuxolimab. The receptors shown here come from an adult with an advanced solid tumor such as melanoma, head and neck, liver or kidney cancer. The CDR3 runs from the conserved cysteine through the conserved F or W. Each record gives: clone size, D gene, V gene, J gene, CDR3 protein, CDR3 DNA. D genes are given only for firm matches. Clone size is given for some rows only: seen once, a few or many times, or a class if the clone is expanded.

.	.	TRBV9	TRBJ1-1	CASSVAQENTEAFF	TGTGCCAGCAGCGTAGCACAGGAGAACACTGAAGCTTTCTTT
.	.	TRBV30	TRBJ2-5	CAWIGDQETQYF	TGTGCCTGGATAGGGGATCAAGAGACCCAGTACTTC
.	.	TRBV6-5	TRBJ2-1	CASSLRGVEQFF	TGTGCCAGCAGTCTCAGGGGGGTTGAGCAGTTCTTC
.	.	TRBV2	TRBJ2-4	CASSEIEENIQYF	TGTGCCAGCAGTGAAATCGAGGAAAACATTCAGTACTTC
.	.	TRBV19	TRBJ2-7	CASSIDRTDYEQYF	TGTGCCAGTAGTATTGACAGAACGGACTACGAGCAGTACTTC
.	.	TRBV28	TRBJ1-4	CASSLRVANEKLFF	TGTGCCAGCAGTTTACGGGTTGCTAATGAAAAACTGTTTTTT
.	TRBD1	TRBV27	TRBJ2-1	CASSHGQGLSDEQFF	TGTGCCAGCAGCCACGGACAGGGATTGTCGGATGAGCAGTTCTTC
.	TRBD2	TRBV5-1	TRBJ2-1	CASSQGLAEYNEQFF	TGCGCCAGCAGCCAAGGACTAGCGGAGTACAATGAGCAGTTCTTC
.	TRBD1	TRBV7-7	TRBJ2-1	CASSATGGAQFF	TGTGCTAGCAGCGCTACAGGGGGCGCGCAGTTCTTC
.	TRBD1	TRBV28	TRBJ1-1	CASRRRTGGRAFF	TGTGCCAGCAGGCGAAGGACAGGGGGGAGGGCTTTCTTT
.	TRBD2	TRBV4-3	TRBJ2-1	CASSQDLTSGYNEQFF	TGCGCCAGCAGCCAAGACCTGACTAGCGGTTACAATGAGCAGTTCTTC
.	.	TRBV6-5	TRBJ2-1	CASSYSTDTGPSKFF	TGTGCCAGCAGTTACTCGACCGATACGGGGCCAAGCAAGTTCTTC
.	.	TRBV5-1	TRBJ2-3	CASRAATTSTDTQYF	TGCGCCAGCAGAGCCGCCACCACTAGCACAGATACGCAGTATTTT
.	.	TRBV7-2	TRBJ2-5	CASSTRAGETQYF	TGTGCCAGCAGCACCAGGGCAGGAGAGACCCAGTACTTC
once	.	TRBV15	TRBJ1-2	CATSRDWVGVDGYTF	TGTGCCACCAGCAGAGATTGGGTTGGGGTGGATGGCTACACCTTC
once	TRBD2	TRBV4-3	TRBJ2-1	CASSLRTSGASSYNEQFF	TGCGCCAGCAGCCTCAGGACTAGCGGGGCTAGCTCCTACAATGAGCAGTTCTTC
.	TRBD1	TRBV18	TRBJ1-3	CASSSRRDRETNTIYF	TGTGCCAGCTCATCACGCCGGGACAGGGAGACAAACACCATATATTTT
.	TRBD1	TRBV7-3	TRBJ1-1	CASSQTDRGRAEAFF	TGTGCCAGCAGTCAAACGGACAGGGGACGCGCTGAAGCTTTCTTT
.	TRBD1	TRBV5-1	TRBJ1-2	CASSLGVTGDGYTF	TGCGCCAGCAGCTTGGGCGTGACAGGGGATGGCTACACCTTC
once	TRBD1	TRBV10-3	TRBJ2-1	CAISEGTAQFF	TGTGCCATCAGTGAGGGGACAGCGCAGTTCTTC
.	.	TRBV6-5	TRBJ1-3	CASSTPRGLGNTIYF	TGTGCCAGCAGCACGCCAAGGGGCCTTGGAAACACCATATATTTT
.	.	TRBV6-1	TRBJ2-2	CASSVTDTGELFF	TGTGCCAGCAGCGTGACAGATACCGGGGAGCTGTTTTTT
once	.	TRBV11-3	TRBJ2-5	CASSSTSTETQYF	TGTGCCAGCAGTTCCACTAGTACGGAGACCCAGTACTTC
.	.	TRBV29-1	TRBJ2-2	CSVGDTNTGELFF	TGCAGCGTGGGCGACACTAACACCGGGGAGCTGTTTTTT
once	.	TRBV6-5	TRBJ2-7	CASSALYEQYF	TGTGCCAGCAGTGCCTTATACGAGCAGTACTTC
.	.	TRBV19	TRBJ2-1	CASSIAGPLLRGLTYNEQFF	TGTGCCAGTAGTATAGCGGGGCCCCTACTCAGGGGTCTCACCTACAATGAGCAGTTCTTC
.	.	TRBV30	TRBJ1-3	CAWSVRVVSGNTIYF	TGTGCCTGGAGTGTAAGAGTCGTCTCTGGAAACACCATATATTTT
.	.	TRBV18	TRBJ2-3	CASSPMRMADTQYF	TGTGCCAGCTCACCAATGAGGATGGCAGATACGCAGTATTTT
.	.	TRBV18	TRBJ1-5	CASSPGGDQPQHF	TGTGCCAGCTCGCCCGGGGGAGATCAGCCCCAGCATTTT